This is a list of T cell receptor beta chains from one sample in a study of cytomegalovirus exposure and HLA in healthy donors. The assay was immunoSEQ multiplex PCR, and TCRdb's table has in-frame clones only and misses some. The data contain 150,000 or so clones, approximately 88% of them seen just once; the ten biggest clones take up about 3%. Specimen: PBMCs. The receptor source for this set is a woman aged 18-29 years in good health and CMV-seropositive. The CDR3 runs from the conserved cysteine through the conserved F or W. The D gene is left open where the match is weak. Not every row has a clone size; where given, it reads once, few, many or a size class.

V,D,size,J,CDR3,DNA
TRBV10-1,TRBD2,-,TRBJ2-1,CASSSGEGVPYNEQFF,TGCGCCAGCAGTAGCGGGGAAGGGGTGCCCTACAATGAGCAGTTCTTC
TRBV30,-,-,TRBJ2-5,CAWARGRGIQETQYF,TGTGCCTGGGCAAGGGGCAGGGGAATCCAAGAGACCCAGTACTTC
TRBV6-1,TRBD1,-,TRBJ1-3,CASSESPGGSRNTIYF,TGTGCCAGCAGTGAATCTCCAGGGGGCTCTCGAAACACCATATATTTT
TRBV5-4,TRBD2,-,TRBJ2-3,CASSHPSGREGDTQYF,TGTGCCAGCAGCCATCCTAGCGGGAGAGAGGGAGATACGCAGTATTTT
TRBV2,TRBD2,-,TRBJ2-7,CASHAGEIPYEQYF,TGTGCCAGCCACGCGGGAGAGATACCCTACGAGCAGTACTTC
TRBV10-3,-,-,TRBJ2-7,CAITIGGTYEQYF,TGTGCCATCACAATTGGGGGCACGTACGAGCAGTACTTC
TRBV28,TRBD1,few,TRBJ1-2,CASRPHIGTGTFYGYTF,TGTGCCAGCAGACCACACATCGGGACAGGGACTTTCTATGGCTACACCTTC
TRBV16,-,-,TRBJ1-2,CASSQSSRDGYTF,TGTGCCAGCAGCCAATCGAGCAGGGATGGCTACACCTTC
TRBV10-3,TRBD1,-,TRBJ2-5,CAINMVQGETQYF,TGTGCCATCAATATGGTACAGGGGGAGACCCAGTACTTC
TRBV6-5,TRBD2,-,TRBJ2-4,CASSYAGRGAKNIQYF,TGTGCCAGCAGTTACGCAGGGAGGGGAGCCAAAAACATTCAGTACTTC
TRBV4-2,TRBD2,-,TRBJ2-1,CASRSGRNNEQFF,TGTGCCAGCCGTAGCGGGAGAAACAATGAGCAGTTCTTC
TRBV6-1,TRBD1,-,TRBJ2-1,CASSDLRGEQFF,TGTGCCAGCAGTGACCTCAGGGGGGAGCAGTTCTTC
TRBV5-1,-,-,TRBJ2-2,CASSLDTGDTGELFF,TGCGCCAGCAGCTTGGACACGGGGGACACCGGGGAGCTGTTTTTT
TRBV5-6,TRBD1,-,TRBJ1-2,CASSLIAGTGGNYGYTF,TGTGCCAGCAGCTTGATTGCTGGGACAGGGGGTAACTATGGCTACACCTTC
TRBV27,TRBD2,-,TRBJ2-2,CASSWGLAGVIRGGELFF,TGTGCCAGCAGTTGGGGACTAGCGGGGGTCATTCGTGGCGGGGAGCTGTTTTTT
TRBV2,TRBD1,-,TRBJ2-7,CASSVDRAGEQYF,TGTGCCAGCAGTGTCGACAGGGCGGGCGAGCAGTACTTC
TRBV4-3,-,-,TRBJ2-3,CASSHPSTDTQYF,TGCGCCAGCAGCCACCCTTCCACAGATACGCAGTATTTT
TRBV9,TRBD1,-,TRBJ2-4,CASSRTGSKNIQYF,TGTGCCAGCAGCCGGACAGGGAGCAAAAACATTCAGTACTTC
TRBV6-6,TRBD2,once,TRBJ2-1,CASSWTSGSTYNEQFF,TGTGCCAGCAGTTGGACTAGCGGGAGTACCTACAATGAGCAGTTCTTC
TRBV19,-,-,TRBJ2-7,CASRVGPGSYEQYF,TGTGCCAGTCGCGTAGGCCCCGGGAGCTACGAGCAGTACTTC
TRBV30,TRBD1,-,TRBJ1-2,CAWSRQGWNYGYTF,TGTGCCTGGAGTCGACAGGGTTGGAACTATGGCTACACCTTC
TRBV7-3,TRBD1,-,TRBJ1-2,CASSSGTGESGYTF,TGTGCCAGCAGCTCCGGGACAGGGGAAAGCGGCTACACCTTC
TRBV5-6,TRBD1,-,TRBJ1-1,CASSFFQGAGNTEAFF,TGTGCCAGCAGCTTTTTCCAGGGGGCGGGGAACACTGAAGCTTTCTTT
TRBV25-1,-,-,TRBJ1-4,CASSEYRGRSSANEKLFF,TGTGCCAGCAGTGAATACAGGGGACGCTCGTCGGCTAATGAAAAACTGTTTTTT
TRBV11-2,TRBD2,-,TRBJ2-7,CASSPGLAGYEQYF,TGTGCCAGCAGCCCGGGACTAGCTGGCTACGAGCAGTACTTC
TRBV10-3,-,-,TRBJ2-3,CAIKGSAEGLDTQYF,TGTGCCATCAAGGGGAGCGCGGAGGGCCTGGATACGCAGTATTTT
TRBV29-1,TRBD2,-,TRBJ2-5,CSVYSGRAVKTQYF,TGCAGCGTTTATAGCGGGAGGGCGGTAAAGACCCAGTACTTC
TRBV5-1,-,-,TRBJ2-7,CASSSLTVSYEQYF,TGCGCCAGCAGCTCATTGACAGTTTCCTACGAGCAGTACTTC
TRBV5-6,TRBD2,-,TRBJ2-7,CASSLFLAGRREQYF,TGTGCCAGCAGCTTGTTCCTAGCGGGACGAAGGGAGCAGTACTTC
TRBV16,-,-,TRBJ1-2,CASRKDPGVYGYTF,TGTGCCAGCCGGAAAGACCCAGGGGTCTATGGCTACACCTTC
TRBV5-1,TRBD1,-,TRBJ1-2,CASQQTGEGGYGYTF,TGCGCCAGTCAACAGACAGGGGAAGGAGGGTATGGCTACACCTTC
TRBV6-6,TRBD2,-,TRBJ2-1,CASSSVASGRANEQFF,TGTGCCAGCAGTTCAGTAGCTAGCGGGAGGGCCAATGAGCAGTTCTTC
TRBV11-2,TRBD2,-,TRBJ2-5,CASSSGFGGGETQYF,TGTGCCAGCAGCTCCGGCTTTGGGGGAGGGGAGACCCAGTACTTC
TRBV6-5,TRBD2,-,TRBJ2-7,CASSYGASGRNEQYF,TGTGCCAGCAGTTATGGGGCTAGCGGGAGGAACGAGCAGTACTTC
TRBV15,-,-,TRBJ2-7,CATSLGGIGAYEQYF,TGTGCCACCAGTCTAGGGGGAATCGGTGCCTACGAGCAGTACTTC
TRBV5-1,-,-,TRBJ2-5,CASSRGGGEETQYF,TGCGCCAGCAGCAGGGGAGGGGGAGAAGAGACCCAGTACTTC
TRBV29-1,TRBD1,-,TRBJ2-1,CSVDCRDRSLGEQFF,TGCAGCGTTGATTGTAGGGACAGGAGCCTAGGTGAGCAGTTCTTC
TRBV30,TRBD1,-,TRBJ1-1,CAWSTWTGNTEAFF,TGTGCCTGGAGTACATGGACAGGGAACACTGAAGCTTTCTTT
TRBV28,TRBD2,once,TRBJ2-7,CASRLAGHSYEQYF,TGTGCCAGCAGACTAGCGGGGCACTCCTACGAGCAGTACTTC
TRBV5-1,TRBD2,-,TRBJ2-7,CASSLNGASGYYEQYF,TGCGCCAGCAGCTTAAACGGGGCTAGCGGGTACTACGAGCAGTACTTC
TRBV6-4,-,-,TRBJ2-7,CASSARGKMLGLGSYEQYF,TGTGCCAGCAGTGCTAGGGGAAAGATGCTTGGCCTCGGGTCCTACGAGCAGTACTTC
TRBV7-3,-,-,TRBJ2-1,CASSPYRAVSYNEQFF,TGTGCCAGCAGCCCCTACAGGGCTGTTTCCTACAATGAGCAGTTCTTC
TRBV7-9,-,-,TRBJ1-1,CASSWEQGTAFF,TGTGCCAGCAGCTGGGAACAGGGTACAGCTTTCTTT
TRBV12-2,-,-,TRBJ2-2,CASRLGRGATGELFF,TGTGCAAGTCGCTTGGGCAGGGGGGCCACCGGGGAGCTGTTTTTT
TRBV29-1,TRBD1,-,TRBJ2-1,CSVTGTGAGNEQFF,TGCAGCGTGACCGGGACAGGGGCGGGCAATGAGCAGTTCTTC
TRBV5-1,TRBD2,-,TRBJ2-5,CASSQSVGGRDQETQYF,TGCGCCAGCAGCCAATCGGTGGGCGGGAGGGACCAAGAGACCCAGTACTTC